Listed below are T cell receptor beta chains from one sample, sequenced in a study of blood T cells in healthy people across ages. TCRdb re-derived calls from the 5' RACE reads in MiXCR, one entry per CDR3 protein. Of more than 650,000 distinct CDR3 sequences listed, roughly 25% are singletons. The same sample was also used in a study of T cells of mothers and their children.

What was sequenced was blood. The receptors come from a boy aged 5-17 years in good health. The CDR3 runs from the conserved cysteine through the conserved F or W. The D gene is left open where the match is weak. Clone size appears in some rows only: once, few, many, or a class for an expanded clone.

V gene	D gene	J gene	clone size	CDR3 protein	CDR3 DNA
TRBV28	TRBD1	TRBJ2-7	once	CASSPGTGLNLFAYEQYF	TGTGCCAGCAGTCCCGGGACAGGGTTAAATCTTTTCGCCTACGAGCAGTACTTC
TRBV19	TRBD1	TRBJ2-3	once	CATGQGLTDTQYF	TGTGCCACCGGACAGGGGCTTACAGATACGCAGTATTTT
TRBV6-1	-	TRBJ2-6	-	CASSRTSGANVLTF	TGTGCCAGCAGTAGGACCTCTGGGGCCAACGTCCTGACTTTC
TRBV4-1	-	TRBJ2-1	-	CASSQTRDEQFF	TGCGCCAGCAGCCAGACACGGGATGAGCAGTTCTTC
TRBV7-2	-	TRBJ1-2	-	CASSVGFAGGYTF	TGTGCCAGCAGCGTCGGTTTCGCCGGGGGCTACACCTTC
TRBV5-1	-	TRBJ1-1	-	CASSPFQGNTEAFF	TGCGCCAGCAGCCCCTTTCAGGGTAATACTGAAGCTTTCTTT
TRBV2	-	TRBJ2-5	-	CASRRSETQYF	TGTGCCAGCAGAAGATCAGAGACCCAGTACTTC
TRBV10-3	TRBD1	TRBJ2-5	-	CAISPDRETQYF	TGTGCCATCAGTCCGGACAGGGAGACCCAGTACTTC
TRBV12-3/TRBV12-4	-	TRBJ2-7	-	CASSPRPAEQYF	TGTGCCAGCAGTCCCCGGCCGGCCGAGCAGTACTTC
TRBV4-1	TRBD2	TRBJ2-5	few	CASSQDGQGTSGGPRQETQYF	TGCGCCAGCAGCCAAGATGGTCAGGGGACTAGCGGGGGGCCTCGCCAAGAGACCCAGTACTTC
TRBV20-1	TRBD1	TRBJ2-7	-	CSAQQGTYEQYF	TGCAGTGCCCAACAGGGGACCTACGAGCAGTACTTC
TRBV11-2	-	TRBJ2-5	-	CASREQGSYWETQYF	TGTGCCAGCAGGGAGCAGGGGTCCTATTGGGAGACCCAGTACTTC
TRBV29-1	-	TRBJ1-5	few	CSVEDQGAGQPQHF	TGCAGCGTTGAAGATCAAGGGGCGGGACAGCCCCAGCATTTT
TRBV21-1	-	TRBJ2-5	few	CASSKACSPGIGETQYF	TGTGCCAGCAGCAAAGCATGTTCCCCAGGGATAGGAGAGACCCAGTACTTC